Following are 8 T cell receptor beta chains from one sample sequenced in a study of control samples from healthy donors and cancer patients. Only in-frame clones appear in the TCRdb table, and some are missing; sequencing was by immunoSEQ multiplex PCR. The sample lists 150,000 or so clones; around 90% were seen once. The sample consisted of blood. These receptor sequences come from a man aged 30-40 years in good health.

This clone was counted a single time. DNA for the CDR3: TGTGCCAGTACCGCCGACCGAAACTATGGCTACACCTTC. It codes for CASTADRNYGYTF. This rearrangement joins TRBV19 to TRBJ1-2; D ambiguous. Germline-derived CDR1 and CDR2 are LNHDA and SQIVND (reference sequence). This CDR3 region has 13 residues. V lost 7 bases to trimming and J lost 2 bases, with 11 bases between them.

The chain joins TRBV7-9 to TRBJ1-1; TRBD1 might be the D (5 bases). The germline CDR1 and CDR2 sequences are SEHNR and FQNEAQ (reference sequence). CDR3 length: 14 residues. V lost 4 bases and J 3 bases, leaving 12 bases between the germline ends. CDR3 coding DNA: TGTGCCAGCAGCTCGAAAGGGGAGGACACTGAAGCTTTCTTT. Translating gives CASSSKGEDTEAFF.

This chain joins TRBV7-9 and TRBJ1-1; 7 nucleotides line up with TRBD1. The trim removed 1 base at V and 7 bases at J, leaving 6 bases unmatched. The CDR3 is made up of 14 amino acids. Germline CDR1 is SEHNR and CDR2 is FQNEAQ (reference sequence). The chain's CDR3 is CASSLGQGSGEAFF. The CDR3 DNA is TGTGCCAGCAGCTTAGGACAGGGATCAGGTGAAGCTTTCTTT. The variable domain in full, with the rest retrieved from reference TRBV7-9 and TRBJ1-1, is DTGVSQNPRHKITKRGQNVTFRCDPISEHNRLYWYRQTLGQGPEFLTYFQNEAQLEKSRLLSDRFSAERPKGSFSTLEIQRTEQGDSAMYLCASSLGQGSGEAFFGQGTRLTVV.

CDR3 nucleotides: TGTGCCAGCAGCCAAGATCGAGGGACTAGCGGCGTGGAGACCCAGTACTTC. Translation: CASSQDRGTSGVETQYF. The V gene is TRBV3-1 (or the pseudogene TRBV3-2), the J gene TRBJ2-5; 11 bases agree with TRBD2. Trimming at V came to 0 bases and at J to 5 bases, leaving 8 bases not matched to a gene. The CDR3 sequence is 17 residues long. Germline CDR1 reads LGHDT; CDR2 reads YNNKEL (reference sequence).

This chain joins TRBV29-1 and TRBJ2-2; TRBD2 might be the D (5 bases). V dropped 0 bases and J dropped 4 bases, with 12 bases sitting between them. Germline V CDR1 and CDR2: SQVTM, ANQGSEA. The CDR3 is made up of 15 amino acids. CDR3 bases: TGCAGCGTTGAAGACGCGGAGGAATTCACCGGGGAGCTGTTTTTT. Translation gives CSVEDAEEFTGELFF.

This chain uses TRBV7-8 with TRBJ2-5; TRBD2 is a possible D gene (6 bases). V shed 7 bases and J shed 5 bases, with 20 bases lying between them. The germline gives CDR1 SGHVS, CDR2 FQNEAQ. The CDR3 has 15 amino acids. CDR3 sequence reads: CASTRAAGGSETQYF. DNA for the CDR3: TGTGCCAGCACCCGGGCTGCCGGGGGTTCGGAGACCCAGTACTTC.

This clone came up a few times. The rearrangement uses TRBV4-1 and TRBJ2-7, with TRBD1 matching over 9 bases. This CDR3 is built from 15 residues. J was trimmed by 3 bases and V by 0 bases; bases with no gene match: 3. CDR1 and CDR2 (germline): MGHRA, YSYEKL. The DNA for the CDR3 is TGCGCCAGCAGCCAAGAGGGGACAGGGCACTACGAGCAGTACTTC. It codes for CASSQEGTGHYEQYF.

The gene calls are TRBV5-6 and TRBJ2-1; the D gene is possibly TRBD1 (6 bases). Germline V lookup: CDR1 SGHDT, CDR2 YYEEEE. The CDR3 is 14 amino acids. The V end was cut by 4 bases, the J end by 2 bases, with 10 bases between. The CDR3 DNA is TGTGCCAGCAGCCGGGACACCCCCTACAATGAGCAGTTCTTC. Translation: CASSRDTPYNEQFF. Full variable domain (missing parts from reference TRBV5-6 and TRBJ2-1): DAGVTQSPTHLIKTRGQQVTLRCSPKSGHDTVSWYQQALGQGPQFIFQYYEEEERQRGNFPDRFSGHQFPNYSSELNVNALLLGDSALYLCASSRDTPYNEQFFGPGTRLTVL.